Shown below are 3 T cell receptor beta chains from a single sample sequenced in a study of blood T cell repertoires in COVID-19. Produced via immunoSEQ multiplex PCR; TCRdb's table is partial and in-frame only. The table shows 50,000 to 70,000 clones, with 75% to 95% occurring only once. The sequenced sample consisted of peripheral blood. The receptors were sampled from a woman of 80 years or more with active COVID-19.

The chain combines TRBV28 with TRBJ2-3; no definite D call. V dropped 1 base and J dropped 0 bases, with 2 bases sitting between them. CDR3 length: 13 residues. CDR1 MDHEN and CDR2 SYDVKM come from the germline V gene. CDR3 bases: TGTGCCAGCAGTTTATCTAGCACAGATACGCAGTATTTT. It yields the protein CASSLSSTDTQYF.

The chain couples TRBV5-6 to TRBJ2-7, with TRBD1 identical over 7 bases. Germline lookup yields CDR1 SGHDT and CDR2 YYEEEE. Losses at the gene ends were 4 bases for V and 2 bases for J; bases not matched to a gene: 9. This CDR3 region has 15 residues. The CDR3 region is CASSRPTGLTYEQYF. In DNA form, the CDR3 reads TGTGCCAGCAGCCGCCCGACAGGGCTAACCTACGAGCAGTACTTC.

The rearrangement uses TRBV27 and TRBJ1-1; D remains unclear. Deletions cut 6 bases from V and 0 bases from J, with 14 bases between. Germline V CDR1 and CDR2: MNHEY, SMNVEV (reference sequence). This CDR3 contains 15 residues. This CDR3 reads CASRPRLAMNTEAFF. CDR3 nucleotide sequence: TGTGCCAGCAGGCCCCGATTGGCCATGAACACTGAAGCTTTCTTT.